Ten or more counts support the clone carrying this T cell receptor (beta chain). What it recognizes is unknown. Additional DNA sequences in this sample encode the identical CDR3. Every patient was untreated before thyroid surgery. Trimming removed 3 bases from V and 5 bases from J; junction bases left unmatched: 5. This CDR3 comprises 15 residues. Germline assignment: CDR1 DFQATT and CDR2 SNEGSKA (reference sequence). TCRdb re-called the PCR reads via MiXCR. The profile shows about 92,000 clones, around 14% of them singletons. This specimen belongs to a study of metastatic and nonmetastatic thyroid tumors. In the study overall: From malignant and benign thyroid patients, repertoires in blood and in tumor or nodule tissue were compared.

Whole-study results and caveats: Benign nodules were reported to have significantly lower TCR beta diversity than malignant thyroid tumors, in blood and tumor.

The sequenced sample consisted of blood. The TCR was taken from a female donor with papillary thyroid cancer or a benign thyroid nodule (not recorded which). Some clones in this sample may be carry-over from other donors' samples. The V call is TRBV20-1, the J call TRBJ2-3, with 13 bases fitting TRBD2. This chain's CDR3 is CSARRTSGGLDTQYF. CDR3 coding DNA: TGCAGTGCTAGGAGGACTAGCGGGGGATTAGATACGCAGTATTTT.